Presented here are 24 T cell receptor beta chains from one specimen sequenced in a study of breast tumors, draining lymph nodes, adjacent tissues. Axillary draining lymph nodes of breast cancer patients supplied the node samples. TCRdb ran MiXCR on the multiplex PCR reads and lists one entry per CDR3 protein. The sample records 250,000 or so distinct CDR3 sequences, about 30% being singletons. Material for sequencing was axillary lymph node tissue. Receptor source: a female donor with breast cancer. Some clones in this sample may be carry-over from other donors' samples.

This clonotype was seen many times. This chain uses TRBV7-9 with TRBJ2-3; D is perhaps TRBD1 (6 bases). This CDR3 has 17 residues. Germline V gives CDR1 SEHNR, CDR2 FQNEAQ (reference sequence). V was shortened by 1 base and J by 1 base, with 15 bases between the two germline ends. Written as DNA, the CDR3 is TGTGCCAGCAGCTTAGTCAGGGGAAGTGGGGGCACAGATACGCAGTATTTT. This gives the protein CASSLVRGSGGTDTQYF.

Comment on this clonotype: The junction shows a germline mismatch at one end, possibly a read error. V usage is TRBV6-5 and J usage is TRBJ1-6; D gene ambiguous. CDR3 length: 16 residues. Germline loops: CDR1 MNHEY, CDR2 SVGAGI. DNA of the CDR3: TGTGCCAGCAGTCACTCGAATCGACGTTCTAATTCACCCCTCCACTTT. Translating gives CASSHSNRRSNSPLHF.

This clonotype was seen a few times. This clone may be a read error of a much larger clone one base away. The V gene is TRBV9, the J gene TRBJ2-3; 13 bases map to TRBD2. The V segment lost 3 bases and the J segment 10 bases; nucleotides outside the gene matches: 11. From germline, CDR1 is SGDLS and CDR2 YYNGEE. This CDR3 contains 16 residues. CDR3 protein: CASSATGLAGYDPQYF. The CDR3 DNA is TGTGCCAGCAGCGCGACGGGACTAGCGGGATATGATCCGCAGTATTTT.

Ten or more counts support this clonotype. The chain combines TRBV20-1 with TRBJ2-1; TRBD1 aligns across 7 bases. This CDR3 contains 14 residues. J gave up 0 bases and V 5 bases, and 4 bases lay outside the gene matches. The germline gives CDR1 DFQATT, CDR2 SNEGSKA (reference sequence). CDR3 region: CSAAQGLSYNEQFF. Here the CDR3 DNA reads TGCAGTGCTGCACAGGGGCTCTCCTACAATGAGCAGTTCTTC.

This chain links TRBV2 with TRBJ1-1; D gene unclear. V shed 8 bases and J shed 1 base, with 11 bases lying between them. Germline CDR1 is SNHLY and CDR2 is FYNNEI. The CDR3 sequence is 13 residues long. The CDR3 spells CASGVGRNTEAFF. CDR3 DNA sequence: TGTGCCAGCGGGGTGGGTAGGAACACTGAAGCTTTCTTT. Looking up the rest from reference TRBV2 and TRBJ1-1 gives the full variable domain: EPEVTQTPSHQVTQMGQEVILRCVPISNHLYFYWYRQILGQKVEFLVSFYNNEISEKSEIFDDQFSVERPDGSNFTLKIRSTKLEDSAMYFCASGVGRNTEAFFGQGTRLTVV.

About this clonotype: Just one base apart from a much larger clone, this may be a read error. The rearrangement uses TRBV4-3 and TRBJ2-7; D is ambiguous. In germline, CDR1 is LGHNA, CDR2 YSLEER. V shed 1 base and J shed 3 bases, with 16 bases lying between them. CDR3 length: 16 amino acids. CDR3 sequence (DNA): TGCGCCAGCAGCCAAGCTGATTCCCACAGATACTACGAGCAGTACTTC. This sequence encodes CASSQADSHRYYEQYF.

This clonotype was found many times. The J gene is TRBJ1-2, the V gene TRBV12-3 or TRBV12-4; D gene unclear. The CDR3 has 12 amino acids. Trimming cost V 3 bases and J 6 bases, with 8 bases left between them. The CDR3: CASSFRVHGYTF. The CDR3 DNA sequence: TGTGCCAGCAGTTTTAGGGTCCATGGCTACACCTTC.

This chain uses TRBV25-1 with TRBJ2-7; 7 nucleotides align to TRBD2. The germline V gene has CDR1 MGHDK and CDR2 SYGVNS. V was pared by 3 bases and J by 4 bases, with 9 bases of the junction left unmatched. CDR3 length: 15 amino acids. CDR3 DNA sequence: TGTGCCAGCAGTGAGGCGGGGGACTCGCATTACGAGCAGTACTTC. Amino acids: CASSEAGDSHYEQYF.

This clonotype was seen ten or more times. The chain has TRBV10-3 and TRBJ2-5; D gene uncertain. The CDR3 extends over 13 amino acids. The V end lost 4 bases, the J end lost 5 bases, and 11 bases lay between the germline ends. CDR1 and CDR2 from the germline V gene are ENHRY and SYGVKD. The CDR3 spells CAISVTARETQYF. DNA for the CDR3: TGTGCCATCAGTGTAACCGCGCGCGAGACCCAGTACTTC.

There are many counts of this clonotype. The rearrangement uses TRBV7-6 and TRBJ2-1; 7 nucleotides match TRBD2. Germline-derived CDR1 and CDR2 are SGHVS and FNYEAQ. Trimming cost V 0 bases and J 3 bases; bases outside gene matches: 5. The CDR3 has 16 amino acids. The CDR3 region has the DNA TGTGCCAGCAGCTTAGCCAGTCTAGCGGTCTACAATGAGCAGTTCTTC. Translated, it gives CASSLASLAVYNEQFF.

This clonotype was seen a few times. J is TRBJ2-2 and V is TRBV28, with 10 positions matching TRBD1. Per the germline V gene, CDR1 is MDHEN and CDR2 is SYDVKM. J was trimmed by 7 bases and V by 6 bases; bases with no gene match: 5. This CDR3 spans 14 amino acids. Written as DNA, the CDR3 is TGTGCCAGCAGGGCCGGGACAGGGGTCGGGGAGCTGTTTTTT. It yields the protein CASRAGTGVGELFF.

This clonotype occurred many times. V usage is TRBV29-1 and J usage is TRBJ2-3; D remains ambiguous. Germline V gives CDR1 SQVTM, CDR2 ANQGSEA. V lost 8 bases, J lost 6 bases, and 18 bases lay in between. The CDR3 is made up of 13 amino acids. CDR3 sequence reads: CSSGVPGFDTQYF. CDR3 nucleotides: TGCAGCTCCGGAGTTCCCGGGTTCGATACGCAGTATTTT.

This clonotype was detected ten times or more. The V gene is TRBV11-1, the J gene TRBJ2-7; 10 nucleotides match TRBD1. Germline V lookup: CDR1 SGHAT, CDR2 FQDESV (reference sequence). The CDR3 length is 16 residues. With V trimmed by 5 bases and J by 1 base, 8 bases remained unmatched. The CDR3 here is CASSRDGTGASYEQYF. CDR3 DNA: TGTGCCAGCAGCCGCGACGGGACAGGGGCTTCCTACGAGCAGTACTTC.

This clonotype has a handful of counts. A much larger clone differs from this one at a single base, so this may be a read error. This chain connects TRBV9 to TRBJ1-4, with a tentative D call TRBD1 (5 bases). This CDR3 is 14 amino acids long. Germline CDR1 reads SGDLS; CDR2 reads YYNGEE. Between the trimmed V and J ends, which lost 1 base and 7 bases, there was a span of 11 bases. CDR3 DNA sequence: TGTGCCAGCAGCGTAAGCCAGGGTAGTGAAAAACTGTTTTTT. Translated, it gives CASSVSQGSEKLFF.

As concerns this clonotype: Sequence at one end of the junction differs from germline and may be a read error. The V call is TRBV12-3 or TRBV12-4, the J call TRBJ2-1, with 8 nucleotides matching TRBD1. This CDR3 comprises 18 residues. Written as DNA, the CDR3 is TGTGCCAGCATTCCCCGGACCCGTCGACAGGGGCCCTACAATGAGCAGCTCTTC. Translation gives CASIPRTRRQGPYNEQLF.

This clonotype was recorded many times. This sequence joins TRBV20-1 and TRBJ2-7, with D possibly matching TRBD2 (6 bases). CDR1 and CDR2 (germline): DFQATT, SNEGSKA (reference sequence). The CDR3 is 14 residues long. Trimming left V 2 bases short and J 0 bases short, with 11 bases between. The CDR3 region is CSARSGTYSYEQYF. The CDR3 bases are TGCAGTGCTAGATCCGGGACTTACTCCTACGAGCAGTACTTC.

There are many counts of this clonotype. The chain joins TRBV12-3 or TRBV12-4 to TRBJ2-2; weak D call: TRBD2 (6 bases). The CDR3 has 13 amino acids. The germline V and J ends were trimmed by 5 bases and 5 bases, with 9 bases remaining between them. CDR3 region: CASSERETGELFF. DNA of the CDR3: TGTGCCAGCAGTGAACGGGAGACCGGGGAGCTGTTTTTT.

This clonotype was seen ten or more times. V usage is TRBV19 and J usage is TRBJ1-5; no definite D call. With 2 bases removed from V and 4 bases from J, the gap between germline ends came to 9 bases. Germline-derived CDR1 and CDR2 are LNHDA and SQIVND (reference sequence). CDR3 length: 14 amino acids. This CDR3 reads CASSISGENQPQHF. The CDR3, as DNA: TGTGCCAGTAGTATATCTGGGGAAAATCAGCCCCAGCATTTT.

This clonotype was seen ten or more times. This chain connects TRBV29-1 to TRBJ2-5; a weak D match, TRBD1 (5 bases). Germline V gene lookup returns CDR1 SQVTM and CDR2 ANQGSEA. V gave up 1 base and J gave up 10 bases, with 13 bases separating them. This CDR3 contains 12 residues. Written as DNA, the CDR3 is TGCAGCGTTGAAGTGGGCAGGGCAGGCCAGTACTTC. It is translated as CSVEVGRAGQYF.

As to this clonotype: One end of the junction is discordant with germline, which a read error may explain. This chain uses TRBV7-9 with TRBJ2-7; TRBD1 might be the D (5 bases). The CDR3 extends over 18 amino acids. Germline lookup yields CDR1 SEHNR and CDR2 FQNEAQ (reference sequence). CDR3 bases: TGTGCCAACAGCTTAGGGGTTTCCTTTTCCCCTATAACCTACGAGCAGTACTTC. It codes for CANSLGVSFSPITYEQYF.

This clonotype occurred many times. The rearrangement links TRBV24-1 to TRBJ1-2; D remains ambiguous. The CDR3 sequence is 11 residues long. The V gene's germline CDR1 is KGHDR and CDR2 SFDVKD. V was trimmed by 4 bases and J by 7 bases, leaving 6 bases between them. Here the CDR3 DNA reads TGTGCCACCAGTGAGGGTTTTGGCTACACCTTC. The encoded protein is CATSEGFGYTF.

Remarks on this clonotype: As the CDR3 is not closed by the conserved phenylalanine or tryptophan, this likely results from a read error. The chain joins TRBV25-1 to TRBJ2-2; D possibly corresponds to TRBD1 (6 bases). CDR3 length: 14 amino acids. Germline V gives CDR1 MGHDK, CDR2 SYGVNS. Trimming cost V 2 bases and J 6 bases, with 10 bases left between them. CDR3 nucleotides: TGTGCCAGCAGTGAAGTAAAGGGGGCCGGGGAGCTGTTTTCT. As protein: CASSEVKGAGELFS.

This clonotype was found many times. The chain couples TRBV2 to TRBJ1-6, with D possibly being TRBD1 (5 bases). The CDR3 runs 11 residues. Trimming removed 8 bases at V and 12 bases at J, with 11 bases between. CDR1 and CDR2 from the germline V gene are SNHLY and FYNNEI. The CDR3 bases are TGTGCCAGCCGGGGCGGCGTACCCCTCCACTTT. Translation: CASRGGVPLHF.

This clonotype has ten or more counts. V usage is TRBV6-6 and J usage is TRBJ2-7; 7 bases fit TRBD1. Germline CDR1 and CDR2: MNHNY and SVGAGI (reference sequence). The J segment lost 0 bases and the V segment lost 4 bases, leaving 3 bases of the junction unmatched. CDR3 length: 14 amino acids. As DNA, the CDR3 is TGTGCCAGCAGTTCCACAGGGGTCTCCTACGAGCAGTACTTC. This translates into CASSSTGVSYEQYF.